This TCR beta chain was documented in a study of shared clonotypes between healthy human individuals. About the study: A couple of women and a few men aged 18 to 49 made up the donors.

Overall study results and limits: Generation probabilities of non-shared clonotypes were lower (relative to those shared by all four donors). Naive subsets typically showed greater estimated richness than memory subsets.

Profiling relied on immunoSEQ multiplex PCR, and the TCRdb table lists in-frame clones only, not all of them. The data contain approximately 500,000 clones, 90% to 97% of them singletons. The CDR3 length is 17 residues. Germline CDR1 SGHDN, CDR2 FVKESK. Trimming removed 0 bases from V and 4 bases from J, with 18 bases in between. A split of CD4+ cells into CD45RA+ naive and CD45RA-negative memory subsets was performed. With regard to this clone: Its antigen is unidentified.

The chain employs TRBV14 and TRBJ1-1; maybe TRBD1 (6 bases). This receptor was taken from a woman in her twenties or thirties in good health. Sequenced material: naive CD4+ T cells sorted from blood. The subset is: CD45RA+ positively selected. This CDR3 is CASSQEIWQGSSTEAFF. The CDR3 coding sequence is TGTGCCAGCAGCCAAGAAATTTGGCAGGGGTCGAGCACTGAAGCTTTCTTT.